These 8 T cell receptor beta chains came from one sample sequenced in a study of cytomegalovirus exposure and HLA in healthy donors. PCR primers comprised 60 Vbeta and 13 Jbeta primers. Repertoires were generated with immunoSEQ multiplex PCR, while TCRdb's copy carries only in-frame clones and drops some. Of 81,000 or so clones in the sample, around 80% were seen once. Sequenced input: PBMCs. All receptors derive from a man aged 45 to 65 in good health and CMV-seropositive.

The CDR3, as DNA: TGTGCCAGCAGTATGGACAGCTATGGCTACACCTTC. Translated: CASSMDSYGYTF. The chain recombines TRBV28 with TRBJ1-2; a weak D match, TRBD1 (6 bases). This CDR3 comprises 12 residues. CDR1 MDHEN and CDR2 SYDVKM come from the germline V gene. With 5 bases removed from V and 4 bases from J, the gap between germline ends came to 8 bases.

CDR3 bases: TGTTCCAACGACGTCGACTGCTATCTCTACACCTTC. Protein sequence: CSNDVDCYLYTF. V gene TRBV7-9 combines with J gene TRBJ1-2, with D uncertain. Germline V gene sequence: CDR1 SEHNR, CDR2 FQNEAQ (reference sequence). The length of the CDR3 is 12 residues.

DNA for the CDR3: TGCAGCGCCGGACAGGGGGGGACAACTAATGAAAAACTGTTTTTT. Translated, it gives CSAGQGGTTNEKLFF. The chain has TRBV29-1 and TRBJ1-4, with 10 bases that match TRBD1. The CDR3 consists of 15 residues. The germline V gene encodes CDR1 SQVTM and CDR2 ANQGSEA. The V gene end was trimmed by 7 bases and the J gene end by 0 bases; junction bases not matched to a gene: 5. Combining the CDR3 with reference TRBV29-1 and TRBJ1-4 gives the whole variable domain SAVISQKPSRDICQRGTSLTIQCQVDSQVTMMFWYRQQPGQSLTLIATANQGSEATYESGFVIDKFPISRPNLTFSTLTVSNMSPEDSSIYLCSAGQGGTTNEKLFFGSGTQLSVL.

The rearrangement links TRBV11-3 to TRBJ2-7; 8 bases line up with TRBD1. This CDR3 comprises 16 residues. From germline, CDR1 is SGHNT and CDR2 YENEEA. The J segment lost 5 bases and the V segment lost 4 bases, leaving 13 bases of the junction unmatched. The CDR3 DNA is TGTGCCAGCAGCTCCGGGACAGGACACCTTCCGGACGAGCAGTACTTC. Protein product: CASSSGTGHLPDEQYF. The complete variable domain, with remaining parts taken from reference TRBV11-3 and TRBJ2-7, reads EAGVVQSPRYKIIEKKQPVAFWCNPISGHNTLYWYLQNLGQGPELLIRYENEEAVDDSQLPKDRFSAERLKGVDSTLKIQPAELGDSAVYLCASSSGTGHLPDEQYFGPGTRLTVT.

This chain connects TRBV6-1 to TRBJ2-5, with 7 bases aligning to TRBD2. Trimming cost V 4 bases and J 10 bases; bases outside gene matches: 15. Per germline, CDR1 MNHNS and CDR2 SASEGT. This CDR3 is 15 amino acids long. CDR3 sequence (DNA): TGTGCCAGCAGTGGGGGGGGACGGAACACCAGGAGCCAGTACTTC. Residues: CASSGGGRNTRSQYF.

This rearrangement joins TRBV7-9 to TRBJ2-7, with 7 bases lining up with TRBD1. J gave up 4 bases and V 2 bases, and 5 bases lay outside the gene matches. Per the germline V gene, CDR1 is SEHNR and CDR2 is FQNEAQ (reference sequence). The CDR3 totals 14 residues. The DNA of the CDR3 is TGTGCCAGCAGCTTACAGGGGGTGGCATACGAGCAGTACTTC. Its translation: CASSLQGVAYEQYF.

This clone was counted a single time. Other DNA sequences in this sample translate to the same CDR3. The rearrangement uses TRBV4-1 and TRBJ2-6; maybe TRBD2 (6 bases). The CDR3 totals 16 residues. CDR1 is MGHRA, CDR2 YSYEKL, per germline. Trimming removed 0 bases from V and 5 bases from J, with 11 bases in between. The CDR3 region is CASSQDGGARANVLTF. The CDR3 nucleotides read TGCGCCAGCAGCCAAGATGGAGGGGCAAGGGCCAACGTCCTGACTTTC.

The V and J genes are TRBV30 and TRBJ2-6, with TRBD1 identical over 10 bases. The trim removed 3 bases at V and 0 bases at J, leaving 11 bases unmatched. This CDR3 has 19 amino acids. Germline-derived CDR1 and CDR2 are GTSNPN and SVGIG (reference sequence). The CDR3 DNA reads TGTGCCTGGAGGTCCCCCGGGACAGGGGTAGTCTCTGGGGCCAACGTCCTGACTTTC. It codes for CAWRSPGTGVVSGANVLTF.